Below are 27 T cell receptor beta chains sequenced from a single sample in a study of CD8 T cells in Susac syndrome. It was with random hexamers that about 0.45 to 1 ug RNA was reverse transcribed. In TCRdb, the immunoSEQ multiplex PCR reads were re-called with MiXCR into one record per CDR3 protein. The table has some 210,000 distinct CDR3 sequences, about 95% seen once. Sequences were obtained from CD4+ T cells from PBMCs. Receptor source: a human donor with Susac syndrome.

The chain recombines TRBV7-8 with TRBJ1-6, with a weak D call TRBD1 (6 bases). CDR3 length: 15 residues. V was cut by 2 bases and J by 7 bases, with 12 bases left in between. Germline V gene lookup returns CDR1 SGHVS and CDR2 FQNEAQ. The CDR3 loop reads CASSLRAGANSPLHF. The CDR3 nucleotides read TGTGCCAGCAGCTTACGGGCGGGGGCCAATTCACCCCTCCACTTT.

The rearrangement links TRBV20-1 to TRBJ2-5; the match to TRBD2 covers 7 bases. Per the germline V gene, CDR1 is DFQATT and CDR2 is SNEGSKA (reference sequence). Losses at the gene ends were 6 bases for V and 5 bases for J; bases not matched to a gene: 12. The CDR3 length is 14 residues. CDR3 DNA: TGCAGTGCGGCCGGGACTACCCCCAGTGAGACCCAGTACTTC. This sequence encodes CSAAGTTPSETQYF.

The V gene is TRBV20-1, the J gene TRBJ2-5; maybe TRBD2 (5 bases). Germline V gene lookup returns CDR1 DFQATT and CDR2 SNEGSKA (reference sequence). Trimming shortened V by 3 bases and J by 1 base, and 15 bases separated the two germline ends. CDR3 length: 15 residues. The CDR3 DNA reads TGCAGTGCTAGGAGGACTGACGCCTTCCAAGAGACCCAGTACTTC. This encodes CSARRTDAFQETQYF.

This clonotype was seen only once. The rearrangement joins TRBV28 to TRBJ2-5, with D perhaps matching TRBD2 (5 bases). The V gene's germline CDR1 is MDHEN and CDR2 SYDVKM. This CDR3 region has 14 residues. V was cut by 5 bases and J by 5 bases, with 15 bases left in between. DNA for the CDR3: TGTGCCAGCAGTGCTCAGCGGACGGGGGAGACCCAGTACTTC. This encodes CASSAQRTGETQYF.

The V and J genes are TRBV7-9 and TRBJ2-1; 10 bases agree with TRBD2. The germline V gene encodes CDR1 SEHNR and CDR2 FQNEAQ (reference sequence). CDR3 length equals 17 residues. Trimming took 1 base from V and 4 from J; bases not matched to a gene: 7. The CDR3 spells CASSLGRAGGTYNEQFF. The DNA of the CDR3 is TGTGCCAGCAGCTTAGGCAGAGCGGGGGGGACTTACAATGAGCAGTTCTTC.

The chain carries TRBV24-1 and TRBJ1-2, with 10 bases aligning to TRBD1. Unmatched junction bases numbered 12, after V lost 5 bases and J lost 7 bases. The germline CDR1 and CDR2 sequences are KGHDR and SFDVKD. This CDR3 spans 16 amino acids. The CDR3 nucleotides are TGTGCCACCAGTGCCAACCTAGGGACAGGGGAACCTGGCTACACCTTC. Translating it yields CATSANLGTGEPGYTF.

With respect to this clonotype: The CDR3 does not end in the conserved phenylalanine or tryptophan, so this is likely a read error. The CDR3 DNA reads TGTGCCAGCAGCCCCCCGGGCGGAGAGACCCAGTACCTC. Its translation is CASSPPGGETQYL. V and J are TRBV2 and TRBJ2-5; D unclear. V shed 6 bases and J shed 4 bases, with 12 bases lying between them. Germline CDR1 and CDR2: SNHLY and FYNNEI. CDR3 length: 13 residues.

This chain's CDR3 is CAWSVGQAQHF. The CDR3 region has the DNA TGTGCCTGGAGTGTGGGGCAGGCCCAGCATTTT. V and J are TRBV30 and TRBJ1-5; possible D gene TRBD1, 5 bases. In germline, CDR1 is GTSNPN, CDR2 SVGIG (reference sequence). Trimming took off 0 bases at V and 11 bases at J, with 8 bases between the two ends. This CDR3 contains 11 residues. The whole variable domain, filled in from reference TRBV30 and TRBJ1-5, reads SQTIHQWPATLVQPVGSPLSLECTVEGTSNPNLYWYRQAAGRGLQLLFYSVGIGQISSEVPQNLSASRPQDRQFILSSKKLLLSDSGFYLCAWSVGQAQHFGDGTRLSIL.

The V call is TRBV20-1, the J call TRBJ1-1; D ambiguous. The V gene's germline CDR1 is DFQATT and CDR2 SNEGSKA (reference sequence). V lost 3 bases to trimming and J lost 3 bases, with 11 bases between them. This CDR3 comprises 13 residues. The CDR3 here is CSARRTGYTEAFF. The CDR3 DNA reads as TGCAGTGCTAGGCGGACTGGGTACACTGAAGCTTTCTTT.

The chain uses TRBV30 and TRBJ2-5; 7 bases line up with TRBD2. The V segment lost 1 base and the J segment 4 bases; nucleotides outside the gene matches: 6. This CDR3 comprises 14 residues. Germline CDR1 and CDR2: GTSNPN and SVGIG (reference sequence). In DNA, the CDR3 is TGTGCCTGGAGTGCCGGACTAGTAGGAGAGACCCAGTACTTC. Its translation: CAWSAGLVGETQYF.

This clonotype was detected only once. This rearrangement joins TRBV5-5 to TRBJ2-7, with D perhaps matching TRBD2 (5 bases). CDR1 SGHKS and CDR2 YYEKEE come from the germline V gene (reference sequence). Trimming pared 0 bases from V and 4 bases from J, leaving 14 bases between. This CDR3 contains 15 residues. The CDR3 reads CASSLDGGGAYEQYF. CDR3 in DNA: TGTGCCAGCAGCTTGGATGGAGGAGGAGCATACGAGCAGTACTTC.

The chain is built from TRBV6-5 and TRBJ2-7; D is uncertain. Germline V lookup: CDR1 MNHEY, CDR2 SVGAGI. The CDR3 contains 14 residues. Trimming took off 5 bases at V and 2 bases at J, with 13 bases between the two ends. The CDR3 region is CASSPIQSAYEQYF. The CDR3 region has the DNA TGTGCCAGCAGTCCCATCCAGTCGGCCTACGAGCAGTACTTC.

This chain joins TRBV7-2 and TRBJ1-4, with 10 bases matching TRBD1. With 4 bases clipped from V and 8 bases from J, the junction kept 4 bases outside the gene matches. The CDR3 runs to 14 residues. Germline V CDR1 and CDR2: SGHTA, FQGNSA. The CDR3 spells CASSWTGGGEKLFF. Written as DNA, the CDR3 is TGTGCCAGCAGCTGGACAGGGGGAGGGGAAAAACTGTTTTTT.

The rearrangement uses TRBV4-2 and TRBJ2-6, with D perhaps being TRBD1 or TRBD2 (5 bases each). From germline, CDR1 is LGHNA and CDR2 YNFKEQ. V dropped 4 bases and J dropped 2 bases, with 21 bases sitting between them. There are 19 residues in the CDR3. The CDR3 DNA follows: TGTGCCAGCAGCCTCCACGGGGCCACAGGAATAGCTGGGGCCAACGTCCTGACTTTC. This gives the protein CASSLHGATGIAGANVLTF.

The CDR3: CASSLDLGPAIYTF. Here the CDR3 DNA reads TGCGCCAGCAGCTTGGATTTGGGCCCCGCAATCTACACCTTC. The genes are TRBV5-1 and TRBJ1-2; D is unclear. Looked up from germline, CDR1 is SGHRS and CDR2 is YFSETQ. V shed 0 bases and J shed 10 bases, with 16 bases lying between them. The CDR3 consists of 14 residues.

The table lists this clonotype with a count of one. This chain joins TRBV4-3 and TRBJ1-2; TRBD1 is a possible D gene (6 bases). CDR1 and CDR2 (germline): LGHNA, YSLEER. Trimming left V 1 base short and J 4 bases short, with 10 bases between. CDR3 length: 14 residues. The CDR3 coding sequence is TGCGCCAGCAGCCAAGCCAGGGGCAGCTATGGCTACACCTTC. Translating it yields CASSQARGSYGYTF.

J is TRBJ2-2 and V is TRBV20-1; 11 bases agree with TRBD2. Germline values: CDR1 DFQATT, CDR2 SNEGSKA (reference sequence). The CDR3 has 16 residues. Trimming cost V 5 bases and J 2 bases; bases outside gene matches: 7. CDR3 loop: CSAPIAGGRNTGELFF. DNA for the CDR3: TGCAGTGCTCCCATAGCGGGGGGGCGCAACACCGGGGAGCTGTTTTTT.

The gene calls are TRBV7-9 and TRBJ2-5; no reliable D call. V was trimmed by 5 bases and J by 4 bases, leaving 11 bases between them. Germline CDR1 SEHNR, CDR2 FQNEAQ (reference sequence). The CDR3 has 13 amino acids. CDR3 sequence: CASSRVAIETQYF. The DNA of the CDR3 is TGTGCCAGCAGCCGGGTTGCTATAGAGACCCAGTACTTC.

The CDR3, as DNA: TGTGCCTCTACCTCGGGGACAGGGGGCGTCTATGGCTACACCTTC. It yields the protein CASTSGTGGVYGYTF. V and J are TRBV30 and TRBJ1-2, with 12 bases aligning to TRBD1. The J segment lost 4 bases and the V segment lost 7 bases, leaving 10 bases of the junction unmatched. In germline, CDR1 is GTSNPN, CDR2 SVGIG (reference sequence). The CDR3 contains 15 residues.

DNA for the CDR3: TGTGCCAGCAGCCAGGACACCACAGATACGCAGTATTTT. Translation: CASSQDTTDTQYF. The chain links TRBV6-2 or TRBV6-3 to TRBJ2-3; D is perhaps TRBD1 (5 bases). Trimming removed 6 bases at V and 2 bases at J, with 9 bases between. The CDR3 runs to 13 residues. Germline CDR1 and CDR2: MNHEY and SVGEGT.

The rearrangement links TRBV13 to TRBJ2-7; no definite D call. The V end was cut by 1 base, the J end by 1 base, with 8 bases between. Germline lookup yields CDR1 PRHDT and CDR2 FYEKMQ (reference sequence). This CDR3 is built from 14 residues. CDR3 region: CASSLAGVSYEQYF. DNA for the CDR3: TGTGCCAGCAGCTTAGCGGGTGTGTCCTACGAGCAGTACTTC. Variable domain in full (rest from reference TRBV13 and TRBJ2-7): AAGVIQSPRHLIKEKRETATLKCYPIPRHDTVYWYQQGPGQDPQFLISFYEKMQSDKGSIPDRFSAQQFSDYHSELNMSSLELGDSALYFCASSLAGVSYEQYFGPGTRLTVT.

J is TRBJ2-5 and V is TRBV7-2; 9 nucleotides align to TRBD2. Trimming cost V 1 base and J 5 bases; bases outside gene matches: 8. The CDR3 loop spans 16 amino acids. The germline V gene has CDR1 SGHTA and CDR2 FQGNSA. CDR3 DNA sequence: TGTGCCAGCAGCTTAGTGGTCGCGGGGGGGCCCGAGACCCAGTACTTC. Its protein is CASSLVVAGGPETQYF.

The CDR3 is CASSLGSTSGTDTQYF. CDR3 nucleotides: TGTGCCAGCAGCCTAGGTTCGACTAGCGGAACAGATACGCAGTATTTT. The chain recombines TRBV7-2 with TRBJ2-3; TRBD2 matches 9 bases. The length of the CDR3 is 16 residues. CDR1 is SGHTA, CDR2 FQGNSA, per germline. V lost 5 bases, J lost 3 bases, and 9 bases stayed unmatched.

This chain connects TRBV10-3 to TRBJ2-7; maybe TRBD1 (8 bases). CDR3 length: 15 residues. Germline-derived CDR1 and CDR2 are ENHRY and SYGVKD. Trimming removed 6 bases from V and 5 bases from J, with 20 bases in between. The CDR3 DNA reads TGTGCCATCAGGACCGCGGGGGCAGGGGGCAACGAGCAGTACTTC. It codes for CAIRTAGAGGNEQYF.

This chain uses TRBV6-5 with TRBJ1-1; perhaps TRBD1 as D (5 bases). Germline assignment: CDR1 MNHEY and CDR2 SVGAGI. Trimming pared 5 bases from V and 11 bases from J, leaving 18 bases between. CDR3 length: 13 amino acids. Here the CDR3 reads CASSITGRLRAFF. CDR3 DNA sequence: TGTGCCAGCAGTATTACAGGACGACTGCGGGCTTTCTTT.

DNA for the CDR3: TGCGCCAGCAGCCCCCTACAGGGATACGAGCAGTACTTC. As protein: CASSPLQGYEQYF. The chain is built from TRBV5-1 and TRBJ2-7; tentative D call: TRBD1 (6 bases). Germline V lookup: CDR1 SGHRS, CDR2 YFSETQ. CDR3 length: 13 residues. Between the trimmed V and J ends, which lost 4 bases and 4 bases, there was a span of 12 bases.

The DNA of the CDR3 is TGCAGTGCGAGTAGCTTCGACACTGAAGCTTTCTTT. This gives the protein CSASSFDTEAFF. This sequence joins TRBV20-1 and TRBJ1-1; the D is unclear. The CDR3 extends over 12 amino acids. Trimming stripped 6 bases from V and 3 bases from J, with 11 bases between. Germline loops: CDR1 DFQATT, CDR2 SNEGSKA (reference sequence).